This TCR beta chain is drawn from a study of T cells after yellow fever vaccination. General observations from the study: Relatively few clonotypes were ones that appeared in both CD4 and CD8 compartments.

V dropped 2 bases and J dropped 4 bases, with 8 bases sitting between them. The CDR3 has 13 amino acids. Germline V gene data show CDR1 as SGHTA and CDR2 as FQGNSA. 5'RACE template switching added a universal primer site and UMIs to TCR cDNA. TCRdb used MiXCR to reprocess the 5' RACE reads, holding one entry per CDR3 protein. The sample lists some 300,000 distinct CDR3 sequences; approximately 10% were seen once. This clonotype was picked up many times. Its antigen remains unknown. Sequenced material: CD4+ T cells sorted from PBMCs, taken 5 days after the yellow fever booster vaccination. The chain employs TRBV7-2 and TRBJ1-2; D is ambiguous. The sequence was collected from a man aged 18 to 35 who received the YFV17D yellow fever vaccine. CDR3 loop: CASSLNSPYGYTF. In DNA form, the CDR3 reads TGTGCCAGCAGCTTAAACAGTCCCTATGGCTACACCTTC.